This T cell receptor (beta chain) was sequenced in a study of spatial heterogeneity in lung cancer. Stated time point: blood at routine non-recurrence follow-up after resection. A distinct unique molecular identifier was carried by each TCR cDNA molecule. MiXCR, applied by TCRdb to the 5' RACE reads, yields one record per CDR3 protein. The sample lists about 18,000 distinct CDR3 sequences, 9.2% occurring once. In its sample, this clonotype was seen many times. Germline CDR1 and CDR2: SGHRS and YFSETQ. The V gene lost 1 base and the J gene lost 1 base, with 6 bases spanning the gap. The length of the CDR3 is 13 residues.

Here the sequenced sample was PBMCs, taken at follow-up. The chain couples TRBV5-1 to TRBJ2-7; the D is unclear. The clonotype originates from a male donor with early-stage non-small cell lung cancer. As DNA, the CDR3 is TGCGCCAGCAGCTTGTACGAGTCCTACGAGCAGTACTTC. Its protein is CASSLYESYEQYF. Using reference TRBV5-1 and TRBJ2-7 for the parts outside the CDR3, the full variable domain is KAGVTQTPRYLIKTRGQQVTLSCSPISGHRSVSWYQQTPGQGLQFLFEYFSETQRNKGNFPGRFSGRQFSNSRSEMNVSTLELGDSALYLCASSLYESYEQYFGPGTRLTVT.